This T cell receptor beta chain is from a study of lymphopenia after photon versus proton radiotherapy. Germline values: CDR1 SGHNT, CDR2 YYREEE (reference sequence). The CDR3 has 16 amino acids. V trimming: 0 bases; J trimming: 2 bases; junction bases outside the gene matches: 5. Produced via immunoSEQ multiplex PCR; TCRdb's table is partial and in-frame only. This sample has around 70,000 clones, with roughly 93% found just once. This clone was counted once. Its antigen remains unknown. Study-wide results and caveats: After the lymphocyte nadir, photon-treated repertoires showed oligoclonal expansion, especially of CD8+ Temra cells. Better survival with proton therapy was suggested as possible, not demonstrated. Under photons, naive T cells and diversity fell while effector/memory populations rose. In patients who died, overall survival fell as post-nadir TCR diversity dropped more.

The chain links TRBV5-4 to TRBJ2-1; 7 bases agree with TRBD2. The sequence was obtained from a woman in her seventies with pancreatic cancer. The sample was peripheral blood, taken from a patient treated with photon-based radiotherapy. The CDR3 sequence is CASSLARTRTYNEQFF. The CDR3 DNA sequence: TGTGCCAGCAGCTTGGCCCGGACTAGAACCTACAATGAGCAGTTCTTC.